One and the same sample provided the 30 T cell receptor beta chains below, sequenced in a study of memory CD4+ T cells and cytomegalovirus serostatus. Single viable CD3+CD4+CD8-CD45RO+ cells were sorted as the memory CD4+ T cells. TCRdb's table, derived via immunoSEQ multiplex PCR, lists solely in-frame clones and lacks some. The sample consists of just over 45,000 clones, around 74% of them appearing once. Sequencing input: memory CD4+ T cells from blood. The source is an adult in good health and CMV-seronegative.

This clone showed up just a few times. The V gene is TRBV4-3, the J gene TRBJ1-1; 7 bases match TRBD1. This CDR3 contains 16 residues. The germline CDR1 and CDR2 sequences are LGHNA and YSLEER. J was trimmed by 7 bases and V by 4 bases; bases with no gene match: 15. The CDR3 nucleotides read TGCGCCAGCAGCCTGACCCATCCTCTTGGGACAGATGAAGCTTTCTTT. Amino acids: CASSLTHPLGTDEAFF.

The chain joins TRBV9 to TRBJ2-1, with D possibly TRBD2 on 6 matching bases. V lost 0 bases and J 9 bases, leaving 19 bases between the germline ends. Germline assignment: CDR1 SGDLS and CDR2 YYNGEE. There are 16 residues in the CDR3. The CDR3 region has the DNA TGTGCCAGCAGCGTAGGGGCGGGGTTATCATTAAGTGAGCAGTTCTTC. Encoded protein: CASSVGAGLSLSEQFF.

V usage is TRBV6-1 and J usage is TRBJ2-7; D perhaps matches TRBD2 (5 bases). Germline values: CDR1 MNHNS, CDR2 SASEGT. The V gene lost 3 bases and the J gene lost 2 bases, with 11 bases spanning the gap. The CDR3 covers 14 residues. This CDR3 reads CASSDRGFPYEQYF. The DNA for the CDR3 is TGTGCCAGCAGTGATCGGGGTTTCCCCTACGAGCAGTACTTC.

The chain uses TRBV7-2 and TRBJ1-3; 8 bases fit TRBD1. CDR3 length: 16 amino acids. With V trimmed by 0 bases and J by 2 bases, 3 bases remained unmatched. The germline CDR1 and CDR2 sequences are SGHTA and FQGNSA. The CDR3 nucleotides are TGTGCCAGCAGCTTAGCGAACAGGGGGACTGGAAACACCATATATTTT. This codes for CASSLANRGTGNTIYF.

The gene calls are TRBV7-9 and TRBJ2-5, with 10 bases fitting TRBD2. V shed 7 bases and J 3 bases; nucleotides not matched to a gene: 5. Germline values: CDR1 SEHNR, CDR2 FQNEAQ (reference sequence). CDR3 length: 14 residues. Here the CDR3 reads CASTLLAGEETQYF. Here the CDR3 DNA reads TGTGCCAGCACCCTCCTAGCGGGGGAAGAGACCCAGTACTTC.

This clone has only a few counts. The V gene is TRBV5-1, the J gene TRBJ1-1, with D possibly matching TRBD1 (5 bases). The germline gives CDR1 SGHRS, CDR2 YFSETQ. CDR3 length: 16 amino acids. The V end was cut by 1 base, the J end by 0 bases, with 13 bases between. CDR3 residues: CASSLTGSVMNTEAFF. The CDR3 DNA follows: TGCGCCAGCAGCTTGACAGGAAGCGTAATGAACACTGAAGCTTTCTTT. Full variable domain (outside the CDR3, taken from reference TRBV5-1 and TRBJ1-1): KAGVTQTPRYLIKTRGQQVTLSCSPISGHRSVSWYQQTPGQGLQFLFEYFSETQRNKGNFPGRFSGRQFSNSRSEMNVSTLELGDSALYLCASSLTGSVMNTEAFFGQGTRLTVV.

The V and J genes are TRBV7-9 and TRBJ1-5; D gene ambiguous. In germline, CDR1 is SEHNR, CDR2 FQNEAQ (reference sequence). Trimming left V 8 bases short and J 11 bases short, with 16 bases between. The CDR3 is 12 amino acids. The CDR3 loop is CASATSGGSQHF. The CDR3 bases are TGTGCCAGCGCGACGTCAGGAGGGTCCCAGCATTTT.

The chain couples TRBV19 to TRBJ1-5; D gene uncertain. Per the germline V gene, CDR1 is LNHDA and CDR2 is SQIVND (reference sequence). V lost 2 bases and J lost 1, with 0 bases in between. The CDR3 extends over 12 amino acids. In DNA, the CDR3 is TGTGCCAGTAGTATAAGCAATCAGCCCCAGCATTTT. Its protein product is CASSISNQPQHF.

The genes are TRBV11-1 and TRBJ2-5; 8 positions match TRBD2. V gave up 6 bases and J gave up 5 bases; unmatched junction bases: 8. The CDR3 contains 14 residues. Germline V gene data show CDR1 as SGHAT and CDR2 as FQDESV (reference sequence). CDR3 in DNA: TGTGCCAGCAGTCGACAGCGGGGGCTGGAGACCCAGTACTTC. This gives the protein CASSRQRGLETQYF.

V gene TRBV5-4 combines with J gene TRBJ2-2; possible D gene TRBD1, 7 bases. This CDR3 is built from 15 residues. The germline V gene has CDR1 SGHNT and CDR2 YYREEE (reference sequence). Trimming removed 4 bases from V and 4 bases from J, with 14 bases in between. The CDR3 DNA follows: TGTGCCAGCAGCCGACAGGGAGGAGTCACCGGGGAGCTGTTTTTT. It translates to CASSRQGGVTGELFF. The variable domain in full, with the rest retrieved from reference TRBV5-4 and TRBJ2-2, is ETGVTQSPTHLIKTRGQQVTLRCSSQSGHNTVSWYQQALGQGPQFIFQYYREEENGRGNFPPRFSGLQFPNYSSELNVNALELDDSALYLCASSRQGGVTGELFFGEGSRLTVL.

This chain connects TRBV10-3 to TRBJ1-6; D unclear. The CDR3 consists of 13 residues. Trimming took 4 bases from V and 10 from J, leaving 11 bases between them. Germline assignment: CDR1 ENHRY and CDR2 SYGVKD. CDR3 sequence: CAISGSKDSPLHF. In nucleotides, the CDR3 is TGTGCCATCAGTGGAAGTAAAGACTCACCCCTCCACTTT.

CDR3 bases: TGTGCCAGCAGCCAGGTTGGGCTCGGGACAACTAAAGAGACCCAGTACTTC. Translated, it gives CASSQVGLGTTKETQYF. The V and J genes are TRBV4-2 and TRBJ2-5, with D possibly TRBD1 on 6 matching bases. This CDR3 has 17 amino acids. The V end was cut by 3 bases, the J end by 3 bases, with 20 bases between. CDR1 is LGHNA, CDR2 YNFKEQ, per germline.

The CDR3 sequence: CAWEPVNTEAFF. CDR3 sequence (DNA): TGTGCCTGGGAGCCAGTGAACACTGAAGCTTTCTTT. The genes are TRBV30 and TRBJ1-1; no definite D call. CDR1 is GTSNPN, CDR2 SVGIG, per germline (reference sequence). V lost 5 bases, J lost 0 bases, and 7 bases lay in between. The CDR3 runs 12 residues.

The CDR3 bases are TGTGCCAGCTCACCACAGGGGGCAGCTGGGGCCAACGTCCTGACTTTC. This sequence encodes CASSPQGAAGANVLTF. The J gene is TRBJ2-6, the V gene TRBV18; 7 bases fit TRBD1. The ends lost 1 base at V and 2 bases at J; junction bases unmatched: 2. The CDR3 totals 16 residues. CDR1 is KGHSH, CDR2 LQKENI, per germline.

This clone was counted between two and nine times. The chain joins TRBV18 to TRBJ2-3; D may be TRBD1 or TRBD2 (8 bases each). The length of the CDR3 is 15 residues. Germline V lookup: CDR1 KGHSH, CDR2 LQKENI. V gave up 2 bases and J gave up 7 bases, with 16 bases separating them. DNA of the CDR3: TGTGCCAGCTCACCATTTAGCGGGGACAGGTATACGCAGTATTTT. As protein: CASSPFSGDRYTQYF.

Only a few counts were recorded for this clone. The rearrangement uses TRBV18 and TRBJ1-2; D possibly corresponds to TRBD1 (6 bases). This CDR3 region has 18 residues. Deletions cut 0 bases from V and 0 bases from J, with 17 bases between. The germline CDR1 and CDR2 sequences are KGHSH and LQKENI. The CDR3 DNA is TGTGCCAGCTCACCACCCGGGACACGGATTCTTTCTAACTATGGCTACACCTTC. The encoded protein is CASSPPGTRILSNYGYTF.

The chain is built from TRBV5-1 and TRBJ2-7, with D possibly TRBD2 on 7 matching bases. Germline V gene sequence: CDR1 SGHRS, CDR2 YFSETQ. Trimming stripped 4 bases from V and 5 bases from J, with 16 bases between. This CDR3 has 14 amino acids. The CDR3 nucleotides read TGCGCCAGCAGCCCTGGAGGGGGGGCGGACGAGCAGTACTTC. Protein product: CASSPGGGADEQYF.

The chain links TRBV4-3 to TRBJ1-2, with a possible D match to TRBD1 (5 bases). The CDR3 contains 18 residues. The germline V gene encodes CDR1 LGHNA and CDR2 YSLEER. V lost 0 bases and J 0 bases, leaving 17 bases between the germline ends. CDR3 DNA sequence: TGCGCCAGCAGCCAAGACGCGATAGTCGGACAAGCTAACTATGGCTACACCTTC. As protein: CASSQDAIVGQANYGYTF.

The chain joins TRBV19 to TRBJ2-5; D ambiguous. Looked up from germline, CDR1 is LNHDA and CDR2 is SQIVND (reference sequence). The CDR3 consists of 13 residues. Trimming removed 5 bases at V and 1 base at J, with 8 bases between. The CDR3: CASSRAIQETQYF. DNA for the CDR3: TGTGCCAGTAGTCGGGCCATCCAAGAGACCCAGTACTTC.

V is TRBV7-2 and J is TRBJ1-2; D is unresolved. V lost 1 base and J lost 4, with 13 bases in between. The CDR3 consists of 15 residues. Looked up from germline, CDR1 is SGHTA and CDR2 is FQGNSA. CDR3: CASSLDAGRPYGYTF. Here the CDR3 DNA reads TGTGCCAGCAGCTTAGATGCAGGACGTCCCTATGGCTACACCTTC.

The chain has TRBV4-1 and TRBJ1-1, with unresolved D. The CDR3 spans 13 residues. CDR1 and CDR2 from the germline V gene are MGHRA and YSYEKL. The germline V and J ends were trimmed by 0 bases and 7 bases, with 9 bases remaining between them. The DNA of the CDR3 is TGCGCCAGCAGCCAAGATAAGGGCTTTGAAGCTTTCTTT. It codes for CASSQDKGFEAFF.

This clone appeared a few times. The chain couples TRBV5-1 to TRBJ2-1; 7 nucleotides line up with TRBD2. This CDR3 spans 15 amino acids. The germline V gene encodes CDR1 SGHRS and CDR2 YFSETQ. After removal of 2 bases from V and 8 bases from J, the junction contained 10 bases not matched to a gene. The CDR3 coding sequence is TGCGCCAGCAGCTTCGGGACTACTCTCTTGGATGAGCAGTTCTTC. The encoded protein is CASSFGTTLLDEQFF.

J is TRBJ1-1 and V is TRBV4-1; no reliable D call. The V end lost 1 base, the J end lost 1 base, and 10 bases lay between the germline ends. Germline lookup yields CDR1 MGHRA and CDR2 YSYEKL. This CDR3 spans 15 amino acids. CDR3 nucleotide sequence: TGCGCCAGCAGCCAAGTTGTAACTAAGAACACTGAAGCTTTCTTT. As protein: CASSQVVTKNTEAFF.

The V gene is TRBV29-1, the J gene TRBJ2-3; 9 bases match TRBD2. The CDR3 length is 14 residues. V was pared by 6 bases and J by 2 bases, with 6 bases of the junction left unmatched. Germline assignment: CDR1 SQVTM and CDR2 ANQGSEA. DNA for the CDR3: TGCAGCGTGCGGGAGGGCCCCAACACAGATACGCAGTATTTT. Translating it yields CSVREGPNTDTQYF.

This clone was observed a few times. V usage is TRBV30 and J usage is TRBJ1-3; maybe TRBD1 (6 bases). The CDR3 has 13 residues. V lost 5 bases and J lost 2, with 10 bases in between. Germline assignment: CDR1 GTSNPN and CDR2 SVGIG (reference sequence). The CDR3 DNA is TGTGCCTGGGCACGACAGGCTGGAAACACCATATATTTT. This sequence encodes CAWARQAGNTIYF. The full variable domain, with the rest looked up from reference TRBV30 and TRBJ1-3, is SQTIHQWPATLVQPVGSPLSLECTVEGTSNPNLYWYRQAAGRGLQLLFYSVGIGQISSEVPQNLSASRPQDRQFILSSKKLLLSDSGFYLCAWARQAGNTIYFGEGSWLTVV.

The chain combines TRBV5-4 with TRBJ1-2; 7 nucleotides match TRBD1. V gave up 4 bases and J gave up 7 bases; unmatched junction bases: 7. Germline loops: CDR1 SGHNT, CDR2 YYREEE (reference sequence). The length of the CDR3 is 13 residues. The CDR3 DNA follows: TGTGCCAGCAGCGAAGGGGGCGCGGGTGGCTACACCTTC. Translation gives CASSEGGAGGYTF.

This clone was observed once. The CDR3 nucleotides are TGCGCCAGCAGCGAAGCAGGGGCTGGAAACACCATATATTTT. It yields the protein CASSEAGAGNTIYF. V is TRBV5-1 and J is TRBJ1-3; the D gene is possibly TRBD1 (6 bases). With 4 bases removed from V and 2 bases from J, the gap between germline ends came to 10 bases. Per germline, CDR1 SGHRS and CDR2 YFSETQ. This CDR3 is 14 amino acids long.

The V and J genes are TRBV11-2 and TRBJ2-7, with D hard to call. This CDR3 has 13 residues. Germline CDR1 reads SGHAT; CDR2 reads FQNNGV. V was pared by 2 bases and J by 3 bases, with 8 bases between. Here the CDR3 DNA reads TGTGCCAGCAGCTTATACACCCACTACGAGCAGTACTTC. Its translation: CASSLYTHYEQYF.

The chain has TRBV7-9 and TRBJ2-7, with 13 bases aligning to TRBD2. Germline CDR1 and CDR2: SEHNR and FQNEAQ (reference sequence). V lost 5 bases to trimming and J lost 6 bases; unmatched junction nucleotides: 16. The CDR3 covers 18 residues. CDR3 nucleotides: TGTGCCAGCAGCGCATCGGGACTAGCGGGGAGTTTCGTCTTCGAGCAGTACTTC. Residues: CASSASGLAGSFVFEQYF.

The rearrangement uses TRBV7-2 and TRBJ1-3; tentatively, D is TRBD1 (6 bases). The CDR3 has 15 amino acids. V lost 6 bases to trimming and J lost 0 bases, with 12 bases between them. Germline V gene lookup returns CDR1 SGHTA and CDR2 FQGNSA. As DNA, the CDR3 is TGTGCCAGCAGTCCTACAGGGTACTCTGGAAACACCATATATTTT. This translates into CASSPTGYSGNTIYF. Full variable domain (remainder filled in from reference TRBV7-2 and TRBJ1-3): GAGVSQSPSNKVTEKGKDVELRCDPISGHTALYWYRQSLGQGLEFLIYFQGNSAPDKSGLPSDRFSAERTGGSVSTLTIQRTQQEDSAVYLCASSPTGYSGNTIYFGEGSWLTVV.